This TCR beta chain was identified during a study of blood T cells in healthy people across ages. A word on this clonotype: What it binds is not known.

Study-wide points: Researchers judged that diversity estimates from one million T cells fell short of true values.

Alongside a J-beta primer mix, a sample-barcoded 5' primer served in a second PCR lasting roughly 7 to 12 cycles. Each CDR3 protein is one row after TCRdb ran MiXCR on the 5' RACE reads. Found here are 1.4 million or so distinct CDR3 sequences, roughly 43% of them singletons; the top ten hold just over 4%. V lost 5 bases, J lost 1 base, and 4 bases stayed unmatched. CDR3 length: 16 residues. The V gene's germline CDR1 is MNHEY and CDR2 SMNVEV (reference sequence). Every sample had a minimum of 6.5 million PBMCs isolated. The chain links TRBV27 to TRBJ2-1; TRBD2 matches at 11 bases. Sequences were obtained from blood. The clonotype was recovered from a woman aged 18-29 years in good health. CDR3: CASSRLAGPSYNEQFF. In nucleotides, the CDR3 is TGTGCCAGCAGTCGACTAGCGGGACCTTCCTACAATGAGCAGTTCTTC.